This T cell receptor (beta chain) was found in a study of T cell changes during pregnancy in multiple sclerosis. Assay: immunoSEQ multiplex PCR; the TCRdb copy retains only in-frame clones and omits some. The repertoire holds about 69,000 clones, with approximately 92% as singletons. The germline V gene encodes CDR1 SGHNT and CDR2 YENEEA. Trimming at V came to 5 bases and at J to 6 bases, leaving 13 bases not matched to a gene. The CDR3 is 16 amino acids. The specimen was peripheral blood, collected in the third trimester of pregnancy. This TCR came from a female donor in good health, enrolled as a control in a pregnancy study. The chain recombines TRBV11-3 with TRBJ1-2, with TRBD1 matching 9 bases. The CDR3 nucleotides read TGTGCCAGCAGCCCCCGAAGGCTCGACAGGGGGGATGGCTACACCTTC. Translation: CASSPRRLDRGDGYTF.